These 17 T cell receptor beta chains share one sample of origin, sequenced in a study of response to subunit inactivated influenza vaccine. TCRdb re-called the RT-PCR reads through MiXCR, storing one row per CDR3 protein. The table has about 830,000 distinct CDR3 sequences, 18% seen once; the top ten hold approximately 11%. The sequences come from PBMCs from blood, collected around 5 days after vaccination. The receptor set was obtained from a man between 50 and 59 years old who received an inactivated influenza vaccine.

This clonotype was recorded a few times. The V and J genes are TRBV2 and TRBJ2-1; D is possibly TRBD2 (6 bases). Germline V lookup: CDR1 SNHLY, CDR2 FYNNEI. The V end lost 2 bases, the J end lost 4 bases, and 18 bases lay between the germline ends. CDR3 size: 17 residues. The CDR3 DNA is TGTGCCAGCAGTGAACCCCCGGGGGTCAAGATATACAATGAGCAGTTCTTC. This translates into CASSEPPGVKIYNEQFF.

The rearrangement uses TRBV11-2 and TRBJ2-7, with D perhaps being TRBD1 or TRBD2 (5 bases each). This CDR3 is 15 amino acids long. Deletions cut 1 base from V and 1 base from J, with 11 bases between. Germline CDR1 is SGHAT and CDR2 is FQNNGV. CDR3 sequence reads: CASSLAGRMSYEQYF. CDR3 bases: TGTGCCAGCAGCTTAGCGGGGCGGATGTCCTACGAGCAGTACTTC.

This clonotype has only a few counts. This rearrangement joins TRBV7-9 to TRBJ1-1, with D unresolved. Per the germline V gene, CDR1 is SEHNR and CDR2 is FQNEAQ (reference sequence). Trimming shortened V by 5 bases and J by 4 bases, and 11 bases separated the two germline ends. The CDR3 consists of 13 residues. The CDR3 DNA sequence: TGTGCCAGCAGCATATCTGGCCGCACTGAAGCTTTCTTT. It encodes CASSISGRTEAFF.

A few counts support this clonotype. The chain uses TRBV20-1 and TRBJ2-1; 13 positions agree with TRBD2. J lost 6 bases, V lost 3 bases, and 8 bases had no gene match. This CDR3 contains 16 residues. Germline V gives CDR1 DFQATT, CDR2 SNEGSKA (reference sequence). In DNA form, the CDR3 reads TGCAGTGCTAGGTCTACTAGCGGGGGGGTACTCAATGAGCAGTTCTTC. Translating gives CSARSTSGGVLNEQFF.

The V and J genes are TRBV6-2 or TRBV6-3 and TRBJ1-5, with 8 bases identical to TRBD1. Germline CDR1 is MNHEY and CDR2 is SVGEGT. CDR3 size: 16 residues. V dropped 4 bases and J dropped 4; count of bases not matched to a gene: 9. The CDR3 reads CASSSDRGVGNQPQHF. The CDR3 DNA sequence: TGTGCCAGCAGTTCCGACAGGGGAGTTGGGAATCAGCCCCAGCATTTT.

This clonotype was counted a few times. This CDR3 reads CASSWDRNEKLFF. Here the CDR3 DNA reads TGTGCCAGCAGTTGGGACAGGAATGAAAAACTGTTTTTT. This rearrangement joins TRBV12-3 or TRBV12-4 to TRBJ1-4; TRBD1 matches at 8 bases. V lost 4 bases and J lost 5; bases outside the gene matches: 0. The CDR3 is 13 residues long.

The chain couples TRBV5-6 to TRBJ2-1; 7 bases map to TRBD1. V trimming: 2 bases; J trimming: 9 bases; junction bases outside the gene matches: 11. In germline, CDR1 is SGHDT, CDR2 YYEEEE. The CDR3 contains 15 residues. CDR3 sequence: CASSFRQGFLGEQFF. CDR3 nucleotides: TGTGCCAGCAGCTTCAGACAGGGATTTCTTGGTGAGCAGTTCTTC.

This clonotype was seen at least ten times. This chain links TRBV13 with TRBJ2-7; 10 bases agree with TRBD1. Germline CDR1 and CDR2: PRHDT and FYEKMQ (reference sequence). The length of the CDR3 is 15 residues. V shed 3 bases, J shed 5 bases, and the junction held 7 bases outside the gene matches. CDR3 amino acids: CASSFAGQGINEQYF. CDR3 nucleotide sequence: TGTGCCAGCAGCTTCGCGGGACAGGGGATAAACGAGCAGTACTTC.

The chain combines TRBV14 with TRBJ2-1, with D unresolved. Germline values: CDR1 SGHDN, CDR2 FVKESK. CDR3 length equals 13 residues. Between the trimmed V and J ends, which lost 1 base and 10 bases, there was a span of 11 bases. The CDR3 loop is CASSQGRVVEQFF. As DNA, the CDR3 is TGTGCCAGCAGCCAAGGACGGGTTGTGGAGCAGTTCTTC.

CDR3 bases: TGTGCCAGCACCCCCGGGGTCGGCATCGGGGAGCTGTTTTTT. It codes for CASTPGVGIGELFF. V and J are TRBV27 and TRBJ2-2; possibly TRBD2 for D (5 bases). Deletions cut 7 bases from V and 7 bases from J, with 16 bases between. Germline assignment: CDR1 MNHEY and CDR2 SMNVEV (reference sequence). This CDR3 is built from 14 residues.

The chain uses TRBV7-6 and TRBJ1-4; 7 nucleotides agree with TRBD1. This CDR3 contains 14 residues. Germline CDR1 reads SGHVS; CDR2 reads FNYEAQ. V dropped 6 bases and J dropped 4; count of bases not matched to a gene: 5. CDR3 nucleotides: TGTGCCAGCAGTTTCCAGGGGGTTAATGAAAAACTGTTTTTT. Protein sequence: CASSFQGVNEKLFF.

The V and J genes are TRBV13 and TRBJ2-1; 9 bases match TRBD1. The CDR3 runs to 17 residues. In germline, CDR1 is PRHDT, CDR2 FYEKMQ (reference sequence). Trimming at V came to 0 bases and at J to 4 bases, leaving 7 bases not matched to a gene. The CDR3: CASSLGTGGNGYNEQFF. The CDR3 coding sequence is TGTGCCAGCAGCTTAGGGACAGGGGGAAACGGGTACAATGAGCAGTTCTTC.

The CDR3 is CASSKGLNEQFF. In DNA, the CDR3 is TGTGCCAGCAGTAAGGGCCTCAATGAGCAGTTCTTC. The gene calls are TRBV12-3 or TRBV12-4 and TRBJ2-1, with no clear D. V lost 5 bases to trimming and J lost 6 bases, with 8 bases between them. The length of the CDR3 is 12 residues.

The V gene is TRBV10-3, the J gene TRBJ2-1, with D possibly matching TRBD1 (6 bases). Trimming pared 4 bases from V and 7 bases from J, leaving 8 bases between. CDR3 length equals 12 residues. From germline, CDR1 is ENHRY and CDR2 SYGVKD. The CDR3 coding sequence is TGTGCCATCAGTGCGGACAGAAATGAGCAGTTCTTC. It is translated as CAISADRNEQFF.

The DNA for the CDR3 is TGTGCCAGCAGCTCACCGGGACAGGGTAATGGCTACACCTTC. Translating gives CASSSPGQGNGYTF. The chain couples TRBV5-4 to TRBJ1-2; TRBD1 matches at 9 bases. Germline V gene lookup returns CDR1 SGHNT and CDR2 YYREEE (reference sequence). This CDR3 is built from 14 residues. Germline trimming cut 3 bases from V and 6 bases from J; bases unmatched to any gene: 6.

There are a few counts of this clonotype. The rearrangement joins TRBV6-2 or TRBV6-3 to TRBJ1-3; 7 nucleotides align to TRBD1. The trim removed 6 bases at V and 3 bases at J, leaving 2 bases unmatched. CDR3 size: 13 residues. Per germline, CDR1 MNHEY and CDR2 SVGEGT. DNA of the CDR3: TGTGCCAGCAGATGGACAGGTGGAAACACCATATATTTT. Its protein is CASRWTGGNTIYF.

This clonotype was detected many times. V gene TRBV12-3 or TRBV12-4 combines with J gene TRBJ2-5; perhaps TRBD1 as D (5 bases). Trimming removed 6 bases from V and 3 bases from J, with 14 bases in between. The CDR3 contains 14 residues. CDR3 residues: CASSTTGREETQYF. The CDR3 DNA reads as TGTGCCAGCAGCACAACGGGCAGGGAAGAGACCCAGTACTTC.